The clone carrying this TCR beta chain has just a few counts. MiXCR, applied by TCRdb to the RT-PCR reads, yields one record per CDR3 protein. The sample has fewer than 800,000 distinct CDR3 sequences; over 12% are singletons. Germline V gives CDR1 MNHNS, CDR2 SASEGT. The CDR3 length is 14 residues. V lost 7 bases, J lost 5 bases, and 9 bases stayed unmatched. Sequencing input: memory CD4+ T cells from blood. The receptor comes from a female donor in good health, serving as a healthy control. V usage is TRBV6-1 and J usage is TRBJ2-3; 7 positions match TRBD2. The CDR3 region has the DNA TGTGCCAGCAAGGTCGGGAGGTTAGGAGATACGCAGTATTTT. This sequence encodes CASKVGRLGDTQYF.